This TCR beta chain was identified in a study of shared clonotypes between healthy human individuals. Points from the study as a whole: Measured sharing among donors was expected to vary with sequencing depth. Memory subsets generally showed smaller estimated richness than naive subsets did. Rarefaction revealed incomplete sorted-subset sequencing despite large depth.

Comments on this clone: Its matching antigen is unknown.

The V and J ends lost 6 bases and 5 bases, in that order; junction bases with no gene match: 11. Germline CDR1 and CDR2: SGHRS and YFSETQ. The CDR3 length is 15 residues. Clones were sequenced by immunoSEQ multiplex PCR, and TCRdb holds only the in-frame ones, with some missing. The sample shows over 700,000 clones, roughly two thirds of them seen only once. J is TRBJ2-7 and V is TRBV5-1; 10 positions agree with TRBD2. This TCR was sampled from a woman in her 30s in good health. The specimen sequenced was memory CD4+ T cells sorted from blood. Subset denoted: CD45RA-negative fraction. The CDR3 loop reads CASIPSSGSPNEQYF. The CDR3 bases are TGCGCCAGCATCCCTTCTAGCGGGAGCCCTAACGAGCAGTACTTC.